This TCR beta chain was recovered during a study of blood T cell repertoires in COVID-19 (dated by TCRdb to the early 2020s). About the investigation overall: Collaborator samples came from the United States, Italy and Spain and covered acute and convalescent phases of COVID-19. The material from the prospective study consisted of cDNA or gDNA derived from T cells, B-cell-depleted T cells, or PBMCs. Subjects who had been exposed to COVID-19, were actively infected with it, or had recovered from it provided the deeply sampled blood TCRbeta repertoires that made up the dataset. The repertoires were made available in a free public database intended to serve as a resource for research on the immune response to SARS-CoV-2. Samples were obtained from the ongoing ImmuneRACE study (first 160 participants) and from 1,254 subjects provided by 6 global collaborators. Nearly every sample came with metadata listing a de-identified subject ID, COVID-19 status, age in years and sex. HLA class I and class II types, where available, came from metadata supplied by the sample provider rather than from assay-based typing.

The investigation overall reported the following: The amount of clinical and demographic metadata varied by source and participant and was provided uncurated.

TCRbeta CDR3 regions were amplified from genomic DNA using the immunoSEQ Assay, a bias-controlled multiplex PCR. In the source study's methods: Nucleated cell counts per sample were estimated from amplification of reference gene primers within the assay. To quantify the absolute abundance of each unique TCRbeta CDR3 rearrangement, sequence reads were collapsed and filtered. For each sample, productive Simpson clonality was calculated by taking the square root of Simpson's diversity index across productive rearrangements. TCRdb re-hosts the immuneACCESS table, in-frame sequences only. Its copies lack some clones; in the studies checked, an unresolved V gene accounts for under half of them, and the cause for the rest is not known. That table gives V, J and clone size, and the DNA gave D and trimming. The sample table contains 120,000 or so clones; only one count was recorded for around 87% of them. About 2% of the sample comes from the top ten.

Collaborating institutions collected whole blood in K2EDTA tubes following their own protocols. For TCRbeta analysis, collaborator samples were shipped as frozen whole blood, as isolated PBMCs, or as DNA extracted from either sample type. Details on this clone: It lacks a known antigen. Base qualities were left out, and no much larger clone turns up one base away.

Reading from cysteine to phenylalanine, the CDR3 counts 16 amino acids. The entry retains the CDR3 DNA only, 48 bases that are in frame from base 1. Trimming takes 2 bases off V and 4 bases off J; junction bases not matched to a gene: 7. For CDR1 and CDR2, the germline V gene lists MNHEY and SVGAGI. Material for sequencing was peripheral blood. The TCR was taken from a woman in her forties or fifties with acute or convalescent COVID-19. Recombination linked TRBV6-5 to TRBJ2-3, with 9 middle bases fitting TRBD2. The CDR3 amino acid sequence is: CASSYEAGGVADTQYF. Here is the DNA: TGTGCCAGCAGTTACGAGGCGGGAGGGGTCGCAGATACGCAGTATTTT.